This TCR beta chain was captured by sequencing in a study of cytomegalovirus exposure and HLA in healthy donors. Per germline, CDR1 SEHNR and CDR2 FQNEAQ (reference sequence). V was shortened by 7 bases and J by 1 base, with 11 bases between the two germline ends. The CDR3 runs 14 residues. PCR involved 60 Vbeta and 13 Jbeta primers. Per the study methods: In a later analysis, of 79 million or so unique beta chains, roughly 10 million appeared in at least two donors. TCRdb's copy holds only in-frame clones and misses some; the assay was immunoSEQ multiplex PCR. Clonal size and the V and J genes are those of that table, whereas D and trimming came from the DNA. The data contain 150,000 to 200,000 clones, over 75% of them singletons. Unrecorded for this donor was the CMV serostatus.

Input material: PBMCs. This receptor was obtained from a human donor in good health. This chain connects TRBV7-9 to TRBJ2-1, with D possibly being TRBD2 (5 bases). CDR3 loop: CASIGGLSYNEQFF. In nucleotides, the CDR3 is TGTGCCAGCATTGGCGGACTGTCCTACAATGAGCAGTTCTTC.